Sequencing of this T cell receptor beta chain was carried out in a study of T cell responses to AZD1222 COVID-19 vaccine. Study-wide results and caveats: The reported proportion of spike-specific TCRs targeting unmutated variant regions was nearly half. White British ancestry dominated among donors, who included more females, and clonal diversity was possibly underestimated. Repertoires in all cases were sampled only once the peak T cell response had passed. CD4 TCRs associated with vaccination spanned spike, dominating at 160-218 and 743-854.

CDR3 length equals 18 residues. V was clipped by 1 base and J by 2 bases, with 15 bases between them. Germline lookup yields CDR1 LGHDT and CDR2 YNNKEL (reference sequence). This clone was seen more than once but under ten times. What it binds is unknown. The table came from immunoSEQ multiplex PCR; TCRdb's copy has only in-frame clones and leaves some out. The sample has some 120,000 clones, roughly 88% seen once. Sequencing was performed on peripheral blood, taken on day 0 of AZD1222 vaccination. This TCR derives from an adult in good health. V usage is TRBV3-1 (or the pseudogene TRBV3-2) and J usage is TRBJ1-6; D is unresolved. DNA of the CDR3: TGTGCCAGCAGCCAAGTAAAGGACGGCCGAGCCTATAATTCACCCCTCCACTTT. Translating gives CASSQVKDGRAYNSPLHF.